The source of this T cell receptor (beta chain) is a study of cytomegalovirus exposure and HLA in healthy donors. Regarding the study as a whole: Prior analysis indicated that the majority of TCR beta V segments exhibited productivity approximately 87% or approximately 30% of the time. According to a later analysis, most TCR beta chains associated with CMV appeared HLA-restricted. An assumption of roughly uniform sequencing depth across donors underlay the presence/absence analyses.

Turning to this clone: Its cognate antigen is unknown.

This CDR3 has 14 residues. With 60 Vbeta and 13 Jbeta primers, the PCR was carried out. Sequencing used immunoSEQ multiplex PCR; TCRdb keeps in-frame clones, though not all of them. The table has 120,000 to 150,000 clones, over 60% seen once; the top ten hold 6.5%. The chain has TRBV21-1 and TRBJ2-7; TRBD2 is taken as the D call from the table, unchecked against the DNA. TRBV21-1 represents a pseudogene. The sequence derives from a woman aged 55-70 years in good health and CMV-seronegative. Sequencing was done on a sample of PBMCs. The CDR3 nucleotides are TGTGCCAGCAGAAAGAGCGGGGGGGCCGCGCAGCAGTACTTC. Protein: CASRKSGGAAQQYF.